One and the same sample provided the 22 T cell receptor beta chains below, sequenced in a study of blood T cell repertoires in COVID-19 (TCRdb year 2020). The library was generated by the immunoSEQ multiplex PCR assay. TCRdb stores this immuneACCESS table with in-frame sequences only. Part of the clones is absent; in the studies checked, under half of the shortfall reflects unresolved V genes, and no reason is known for the rest. This sample has 100,000 or so clones in its table, and roughly four fifths of those were observed once. The ten largest clones capture roughly 15% of the sample. Sequencing was carried out using peripheral blood. These receptors were collected from a woman older than 75 with acute or convalescent COVID-19.

This sequence joins TRBV28 and TRBJ1-4; unclear D gene. In germline, CDR1 is MDHEN, CDR2 SYDVKM. This CDR3 has 14 amino acids. V gave up 2 bases and J gave up 0 bases, with 4 bases separating them. CDR3 coding DNA: TGTGCCAGCAGTTTACCTGCAACTAATGAAAAACTGTTTTTT. Protein: CASSLPATNEKLFF.

V and J are TRBV24-1 and TRBJ1-5; the D gene is possibly TRBD1 (5 bases). Germline CDR1 is KGHDR and CDR2 is SFDVKD. The CDR3 is 14 amino acids. The V end was cut by 6 bases, the J end by 7 bases, with 15 bases between. The CDR3 coding sequence is TGTGCCACCAGTCAGGGCGGGGGAGGGCAGCCCCAGCATTTT. Its protein product is CATSQGGGGQPQHF.

J is TRBJ1-5 and V is TRBV30, with a weak D call TRBD1 (5 bases). The CDR3 totals 13 residues. V gave up 1 base and J gave up 6 bases, with 10 bases separating them. Germline-derived CDR1 and CDR2 are GTSNPN and SVGIG (reference sequence). CDR3 amino acids: CAWSGGGSQPQHF. DNA for the CDR3: TGTGCCTGGAGTGGCGGGGGGAGTCAGCCCCAGCATTTT.

V gene TRBV14 combines with J gene TRBJ1-3; perhaps TRBD1 as D (5 bases). This CDR3 spans 11 amino acids. V was shortened by 6 bases and J by 16 bases, with 16 bases between the two germline ends. From germline, CDR1 is SGHDN and CDR2 FVKESK. Here the CDR3 reads CASSESRVLYF. CDR3 DNA: TGTGCCAGCAGTGAGAGCAGGGTTCTGTATTTT.

This chain connects TRBV29-1 to TRBJ1-1, with a weak D call TRBD1 (6 bases). Per germline, CDR1 SQVTM and CDR2 ANQGSEA. V lost 7 bases to trimming and J lost 2 bases, with 17 bases between them. CDR3 length: 14 residues. The CDR3: CSAYDRTLNTEAFF. DNA for the CDR3: TGCAGCGCTTACGACAGGACATTAAACACTGAAGCTTTCTTT.

V gene TRBV7-9 combines with J gene TRBJ2-3, with a possible D match to TRBD1 (6 bases). In germline, CDR1 is SEHNR, CDR2 FQNEAQ (reference sequence). V was pared by 3 bases and J by 3 bases, with 7 bases between. This CDR3 has 13 amino acids. The CDR3 DNA reads TGTGCCAGCAGCTTCAGGGGTACAGATACGCAGTATTTT. As protein: CASSFRGTDTQYF.

The chain employs TRBV5-1 and TRBJ2-1; 9 bases are shared with TRBD2. Losses at the gene ends were 0 bases for V and 8 bases for J; bases not matched to a gene: 9. Germline CDR1 and CDR2: SGHRS and YFSETQ. CDR3 length equals 16 residues. CDR3 loop: CASSLGMPSGIYEQFF. The CDR3 nucleotides read TGCGCCAGCAGCTTGGGAATGCCTAGCGGGATTTATGAGCAGTTCTTC. Full variable domain (outside the CDR3, taken from reference TRBV5-1 and TRBJ2-1): KAGVTQTPRYLIKTRGQQVTLSCSPISGHRSVSWYQQTPGQGLQFLFEYFSETQRNKGNFPGRFSGRQFSNSRSEMNVSTLELGDSALYLCASSLGMPSGIYEQFFGPGTRLTVL.

The chain combines TRBV7-9 with TRBJ1-6; unclear D gene. The CDR3 contains 14 residues. V was cut by 4 bases and J by 7 bases, with 11 bases left in between. CDR1 and CDR2 (germline): SEHNR, FQNEAQ (reference sequence). In DNA, the CDR3 is TGTGCCAGCAGCTCGGGAGTTCGGAATTCACCCCTCCACTTT. This translates into CASSSGVRNSPLHF.

This clone was found once. The chain links TRBV11-3 to TRBJ2-2; 8 bases fit TRBD1. Germline V gene data show CDR1 as SGHNT and CDR2 as YENEEA. Germline trimming cut 2 bases from V and 7 bases from J; bases unmatched to any gene: 6. The CDR3 totals 15 residues. In nucleotides, the CDR3 is TGTGCCAGCAGCTTAAGAACAGGGGGGAACGGGGAGCTGTTTTTT. Translated: CASSLRTGGNGELFF.

V and J are TRBV2 and TRBJ2-7, with D perhaps matching TRBD1 (5 bases). The germline gives CDR1 SNHLY, CDR2 FYNNEI. V dropped 5 bases and J dropped 0 bases, with 11 bases sitting between them. The CDR3 spans 14 residues. In DNA, the CDR3 is TGTGCCAGCAGTATGACAGATAGCTCCTACGAGCAGTACTTC. As protein: CASSMTDSSYEQYF.

V gene TRBV28 combines with J gene TRBJ1-6; 7 bases align to TRBD1. This CDR3 has 15 residues. The ends lost 5 bases at V and 7 bases at J; junction bases unmatched: 8. Germline assignment: CDR1 MDHEN and CDR2 SYDVKM. This CDR3 reads CASSPYRGGNSPLHF. CDR3 DNA sequence: TGTGCCAGCAGTCCGTACAGGGGAGGCAATTCACCCCTCCACTTT. Combining the CDR3 with reference TRBV28 and TRBJ1-6 gives the whole variable domain DVKVTQSSRYLVKRTGEKVFLECVQDMDHENMFWYRQDPGLGLRLIYFSYDVKMKEKGDIPEGYSVSREKKERFSLILESASTNQTSMYLCASSPYRGGNSPLHFGNGTRLTVT.

In this sample, this clone turned up once. The chain links TRBV5-1 to TRBJ2-7, with D perhaps matching TRBD1 (6 bases). Germline loops: CDR1 SGHRS, CDR2 YFSETQ. The germline V and J ends were trimmed by 2 bases and 2 bases, with 8 bases remaining between them. CDR3 length: 13 amino acids. In DNA, the CDR3 is TGCGCCAGCAGCTTTCGACAGGCCTACGAGCAGTACTTC. Protein sequence: CASSFRQAYEQYF.

The chain links TRBV5-1 to TRBJ2-3, with TRBD1 as a possible D gene (6 bases). In germline, CDR1 is SGHRS, CDR2 YFSETQ. This CDR3 is built from 14 residues. V dropped 1 base and J dropped 10 bases, with 16 bases sitting between them. The CDR3 DNA reads as TGCGCCAGCAGCTTGACAGGGTCAGGCGGTGCGCAGTATTTT. Translation: CASSLTGSGGAQYF.

This chain connects TRBV3-1 (or the pseudogene TRBV3-2) to TRBJ1-4; D not certain. There are 13 residues in the CDR3. V lost 2 bases and J 3 bases, leaving 4 bases between the germline ends. Germline V gene sequence: CDR1 LGHDT, CDR2 YNNKEL (reference sequence). In DNA, the CDR3 is TGTGCCAGCAGCCAACGAGCTAATGAAAAACTGTTTTTT. Its protein is CASSQRANEKLFF.

The J gene is TRBJ2-2, the V gene TRBV7-2; 7 bases fit TRBD1. CDR1 is SGHTA, CDR2 FQGNSA, per germline. J was trimmed by 4 bases and V by 6 bases; bases with no gene match: 8. The CDR3 sequence is 15 residues long. The CDR3 here is CASRRDRESTGELFF. Here the CDR3 DNA reads TGTGCCAGCAGGCGAGACAGGGAAAGCACCGGGGAGCTGTTTTTT.

The chain has TRBV7-9 and TRBJ1-6, with 7 bases fitting TRBD1. J lost 11 bases, V lost 5 bases, and 9 bases had no gene match. The CDR3 spans 14 residues. The V gene's germline CDR1 is SEHNR and CDR2 FQNEAQ (reference sequence). Written as DNA, the CDR3 is TGTGCCAGCAGCCCGCAGGGGGACTTGGCACCCCTCCACTTT. Protein sequence: CASSPQGDLAPLHF.

V usage is TRBV28 and J usage is TRBJ2-1; 9 nucleotides agree with TRBD2. The CDR3 spans 15 residues. Per the germline V gene, CDR1 is MDHEN and CDR2 is SYDVKM. The V segment lost 4 bases and the J segment 7 bases; nucleotides outside the gene matches: 8. As DNA, the CDR3 is TGTGCCAGCAGTTCTTTAGGGACTAGCAGGAATGAGCAGTTCTTC. This codes for CASSSLGTSRNEQFF.

V usage is TRBV10-2 and J usage is TRBJ2-1; perhaps TRBD2 as D (5 bases). Per the germline V gene, CDR1 is WSHSY and CDR2 is SAAADI. This CDR3 has 13 amino acids. V gave up 4 bases and J gave up 7 bases, with 11 bases separating them. Written as DNA, the CDR3 is TGCGCCAGCAGTGCGCGGGCTTTGAATGAGCAGTTCTTC. Protein: CASSARALNEQFF.

This sequence joins TRBV28 and TRBJ2-4; D is perhaps TRBD2 (5 bases). V gave up 6 bases and J gave up 0 bases, with 9 bases separating them. This CDR3 is built from 14 residues. The germline CDR1 and CDR2 sequences are MDHEN and SYDVKM. CDR3 DNA sequence: TGTGCCAGCAGGGACTCGGGAGCCAAAAACATTCAGTACTTC. Translating it yields CASRDSGAKNIQYF. Full variable domain (missing parts from reference TRBV28 and TRBJ2-4): DVKVTQSSRYLVKRTGEKVFLECVQDMDHENMFWYRQDPGLGLRLIYFSYDVKMKEKGDIPEGYSVSREKKERFSLILESASTNQTSMYLCASRDSGAKNIQYFGAGTRLSVL.

The genes are TRBV6-6 and TRBJ2-1, with 10 positions matching TRBD2. CDR1 MNHNY and CDR2 SVGAGI come from the germline V gene (reference sequence). The CDR3 sequence is 15 residues long. V gave up 2 bases and J gave up 7 bases; unmatched junction bases: 5. The CDR3 here is CASSYPAGGANEQFF. The CDR3 nucleotides are TGTGCCAGCAGTTACCCAGCGGGAGGGGCGAATGAGCAGTTCTTC.

The chain links TRBV6-2 or TRBV6-3 to TRBJ2-2, with 13 bases that match TRBD2. V was clipped by 2 bases and J by 7 bases; unmatched bases: 7. The germline V gene encodes CDR1 MNHEY and CDR2 SVGEGT. This CDR3 has 17 residues. CDR3 in amino acids: CASSYPTSGRANGELFF. The CDR3 DNA sequence: TGTGCCAGCAGTTACCCCACTAGCGGGAGGGCAAACGGGGAGCTGTTTTTT.

V and J are TRBV20-1 and TRBJ1-2; 8 bases align to TRBD1. Germline V gene data show CDR1 as DFQATT and CDR2 as SNEGSKA (reference sequence). CDR3 size: 14 residues. Losses at the gene ends were 3 bases for V and 1 base for J; bases not matched to a gene: 4. The chain's CDR3 is CSASGGQVNYGYTF. Here the CDR3 DNA reads TGCAGTGCTAGTGGGGGACAGGTTAACTATGGCTACACCTTC.